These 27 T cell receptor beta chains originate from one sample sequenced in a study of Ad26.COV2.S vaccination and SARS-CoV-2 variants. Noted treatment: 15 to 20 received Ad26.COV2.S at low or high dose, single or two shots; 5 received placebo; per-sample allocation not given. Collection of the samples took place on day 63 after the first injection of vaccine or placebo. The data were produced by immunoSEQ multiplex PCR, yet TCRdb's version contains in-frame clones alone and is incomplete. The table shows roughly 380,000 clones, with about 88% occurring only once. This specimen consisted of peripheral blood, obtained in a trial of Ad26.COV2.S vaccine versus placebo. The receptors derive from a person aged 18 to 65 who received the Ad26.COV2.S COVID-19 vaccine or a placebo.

The CDR3 spells CASSQGEAGGYTF. The CDR3 coding sequence is TGTGCCAGCAGTCAAGGTGAGGCCGGCGGCTACACCTTC. The gene calls are TRBV7-2 and TRBJ1-2; no firm D call. V was trimmed by 6 bases and J by 8 bases, leaving 16 bases between them. CDR3 length: 13 residues. From germline, CDR1 is SGHTA and CDR2 FQGNSA.

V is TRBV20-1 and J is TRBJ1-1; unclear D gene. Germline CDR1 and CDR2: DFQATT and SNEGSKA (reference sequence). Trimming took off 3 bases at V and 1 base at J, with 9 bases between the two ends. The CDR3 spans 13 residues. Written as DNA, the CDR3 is TGCAGTGCTAGTACCCGACAGAACACTGAAGCTTTCTTT. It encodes CSASTRQNTEAFF.

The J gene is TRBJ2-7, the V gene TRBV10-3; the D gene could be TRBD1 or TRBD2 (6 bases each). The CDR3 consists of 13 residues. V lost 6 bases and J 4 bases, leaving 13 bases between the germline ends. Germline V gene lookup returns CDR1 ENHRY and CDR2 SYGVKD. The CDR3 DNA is TGTGCCATCAGCGCGGGACACCAGTACGAGCAGTACTTC. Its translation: CAISAGHQYEQYF.

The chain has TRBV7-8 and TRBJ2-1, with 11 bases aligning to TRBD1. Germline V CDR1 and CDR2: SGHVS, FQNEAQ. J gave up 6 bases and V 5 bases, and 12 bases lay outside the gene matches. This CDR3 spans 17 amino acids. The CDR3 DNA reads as TGTGCCAGCAGCCCCCACCCGGCCGGGACAGGGGGCAATGAGCAGTTCTTC. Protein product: CASSPHPAGTGGNEQFF. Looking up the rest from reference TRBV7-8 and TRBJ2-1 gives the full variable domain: GAGVSQSPRYKVAKRGQDVALRCDPISGHVSLFWYQQALGQGPEFLTYFQNEAQLDKSGLPSDRFFAERPEGSVSTLKIQRTQQEDSAVYLCASSPHPAGTGGNEQFFGPGTRLTVL.

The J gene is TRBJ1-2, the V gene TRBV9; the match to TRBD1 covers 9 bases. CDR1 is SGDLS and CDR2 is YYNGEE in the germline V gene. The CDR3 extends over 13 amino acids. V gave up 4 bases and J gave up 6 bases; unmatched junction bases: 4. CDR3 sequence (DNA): TGTGCCAGCAGCCTGGGACAGGGAGATGGCTACACCTTC. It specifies CASSLGQGDGYTF.

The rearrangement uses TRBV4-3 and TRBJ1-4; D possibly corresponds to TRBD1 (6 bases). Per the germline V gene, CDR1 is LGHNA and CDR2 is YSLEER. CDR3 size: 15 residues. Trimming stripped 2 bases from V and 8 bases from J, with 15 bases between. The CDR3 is CASSQHQTGPEKLFF. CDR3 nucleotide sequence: TGCGCCAGCAGCCAACATCAGACAGGACCCGAAAAACTGTTTTTT.

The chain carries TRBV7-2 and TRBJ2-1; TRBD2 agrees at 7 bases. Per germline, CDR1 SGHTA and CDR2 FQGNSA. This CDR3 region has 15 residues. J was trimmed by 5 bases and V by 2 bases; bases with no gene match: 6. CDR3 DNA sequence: TGTGCCAGCAGCTTACGTGCTAGCGGACACAATGAGCAGTTCTTC. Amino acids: CASSLRASGHNEQFF.

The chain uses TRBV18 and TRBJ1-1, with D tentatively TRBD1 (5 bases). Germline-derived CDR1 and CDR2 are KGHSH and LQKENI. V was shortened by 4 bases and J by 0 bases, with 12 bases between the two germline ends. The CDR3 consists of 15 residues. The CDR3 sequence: CASSQEGFMNTEAFF. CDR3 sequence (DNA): TGTGCCAGCTCACAGGAGGGGTTCATGAACACTGAAGCTTTCTTT.

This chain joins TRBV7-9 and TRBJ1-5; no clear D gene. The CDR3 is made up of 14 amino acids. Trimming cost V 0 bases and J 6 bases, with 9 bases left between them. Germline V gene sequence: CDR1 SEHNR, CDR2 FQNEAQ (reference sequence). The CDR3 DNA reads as TGTGCCAGCAGCTTAGCTACTCCGGTTCAGCCCCAGCATTTT. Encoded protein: CASSLATPVQPQHF. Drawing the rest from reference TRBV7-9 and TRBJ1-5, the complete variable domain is DTGVSQNPRHKITKRGQNVTFRCDPISEHNRLYWYRQTLGQGPEFLTYFQNEAQLEKSRLLSDRFSAERPKGSFSTLEIQRTEQGDSAMYLCASSLATPVQPQHFGDGTRLSIL.

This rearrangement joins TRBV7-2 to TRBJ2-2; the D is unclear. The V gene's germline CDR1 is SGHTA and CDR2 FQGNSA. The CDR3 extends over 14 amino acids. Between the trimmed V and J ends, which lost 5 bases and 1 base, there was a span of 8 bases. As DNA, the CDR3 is TGTGCCAGCAGCCGCACGAGGAACACCGGGGAGCTGTTTTTT. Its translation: CASSRTRNTGELFF.

The CDR3: CASSGNQGGLGYTF. Here the CDR3 DNA reads TGTGCCAGCTCCGGGAATCAGGGGGGGCTTGGCTACACCTTC. This chain connects TRBV2 to TRBJ1-2, with 7 bases that match TRBD1. After removal of 8 bases from V and 7 bases from J, the junction contained 13 bases not matched to a gene. The CDR3 contains 14 residues. Germline CDR1 and CDR2: SNHLY and FYNNEI.

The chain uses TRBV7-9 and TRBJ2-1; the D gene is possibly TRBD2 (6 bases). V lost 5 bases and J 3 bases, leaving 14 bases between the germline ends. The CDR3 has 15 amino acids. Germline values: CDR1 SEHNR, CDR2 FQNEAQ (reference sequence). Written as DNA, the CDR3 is TGTGCCAGCAGCCTACGCCTGACTAGCTACAATGAGCAGTTCTTC. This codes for CASSLRLTSYNEQFF.

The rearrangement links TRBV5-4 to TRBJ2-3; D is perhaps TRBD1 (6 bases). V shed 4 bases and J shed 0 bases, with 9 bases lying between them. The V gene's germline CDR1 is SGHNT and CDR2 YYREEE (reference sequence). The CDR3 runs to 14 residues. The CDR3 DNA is TGTGCCAGCAGCCTACAGGGAAGCACAGATACGCAGTATTTT. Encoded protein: CASSLQGSTDTQYF.

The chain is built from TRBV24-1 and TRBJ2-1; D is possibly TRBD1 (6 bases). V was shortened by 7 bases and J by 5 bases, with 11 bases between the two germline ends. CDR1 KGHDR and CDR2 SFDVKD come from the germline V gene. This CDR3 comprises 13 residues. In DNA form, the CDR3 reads TGTGCCACCAGGGACAGCGGAGACAATGAGCAGTTCTTC. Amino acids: CATRDSGDNEQFF.

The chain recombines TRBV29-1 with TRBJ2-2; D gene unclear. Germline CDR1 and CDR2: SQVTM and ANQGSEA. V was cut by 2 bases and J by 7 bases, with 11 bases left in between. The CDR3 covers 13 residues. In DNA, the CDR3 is TGCAGCGTTGAAAGTATGATCCTCGGGGAGCTGTTTTTT. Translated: CSVESMILGELFF.

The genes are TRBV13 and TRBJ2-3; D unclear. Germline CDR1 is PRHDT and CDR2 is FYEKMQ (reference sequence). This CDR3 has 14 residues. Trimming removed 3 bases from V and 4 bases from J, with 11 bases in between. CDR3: CASSFPAGSDTQYF. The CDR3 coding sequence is TGTGCCAGCAGCTTCCCGGCTGGCTCAGATACGCAGTATTTT.

DNA for the CDR3: TGTGCCAGCAGTGGGGGGACAGGGGGCCACACTGAAGCTTTCTTT. As protein: CASSGGTGGHTEAFF. This rearrangement joins TRBV2 to TRBJ1-1, with 12 bases identical to TRBD1. Germline V CDR1 and CDR2: SNHLY, FYNNEI. The trim removed 4 bases at V and 3 bases at J, leaving 3 bases unmatched. The CDR3 is made up of 15 amino acids.

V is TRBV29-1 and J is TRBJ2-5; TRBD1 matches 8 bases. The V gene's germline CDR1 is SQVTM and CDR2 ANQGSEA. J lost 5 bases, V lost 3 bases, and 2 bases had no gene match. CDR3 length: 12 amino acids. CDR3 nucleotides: TGCAGCGTTGACAGGGGGCCGGAGACCCAGTACTTC. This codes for CSVDRGPETQYF. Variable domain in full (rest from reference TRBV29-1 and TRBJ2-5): SAVISQKPSRDICQRGTSLTIQCQVDSQVTMMFWYRQQPGQSLTLIATANQGSEATYESGFVIDKFPISRPNLTFSTLTVSNMSPEDSSIYLCSVDRGPETQYFGPGTRLLVL.

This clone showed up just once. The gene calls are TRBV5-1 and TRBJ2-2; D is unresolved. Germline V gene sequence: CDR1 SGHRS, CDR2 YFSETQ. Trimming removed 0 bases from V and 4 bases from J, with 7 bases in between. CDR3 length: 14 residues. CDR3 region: CASSLGPPTGELFF. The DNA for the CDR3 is TGCGCCAGCAGCTTGGGACCACCCACCGGGGAGCTGTTTTTT. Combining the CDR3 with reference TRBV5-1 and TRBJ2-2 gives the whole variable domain KAGVTQTPRYLIKTRGQQVTLSCSPISGHRSVSWYQQTPGQGLQFLFEYFSETQRNKGNFPGRFSGRQFSNSRSEMNVSTLELGDSALYLCASSLGPPTGELFFGEGSRLTVL.

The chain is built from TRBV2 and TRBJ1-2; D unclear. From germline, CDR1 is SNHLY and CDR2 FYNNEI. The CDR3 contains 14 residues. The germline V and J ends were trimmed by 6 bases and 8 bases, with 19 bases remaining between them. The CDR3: CASSETMGPGGYTF. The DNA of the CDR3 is TGTGCCAGCAGCGAAACAATGGGCCCGGGCGGCTACACCTTC.

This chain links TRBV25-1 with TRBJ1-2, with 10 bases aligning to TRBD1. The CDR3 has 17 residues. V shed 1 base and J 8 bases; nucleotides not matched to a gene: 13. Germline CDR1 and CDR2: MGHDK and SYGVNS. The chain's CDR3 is CASSESGDRGPLGGYTF. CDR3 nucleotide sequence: TGTGCCAGCAGTGAATCCGGGGACAGGGGACCTTTGGGAGGCTACACCTTC.

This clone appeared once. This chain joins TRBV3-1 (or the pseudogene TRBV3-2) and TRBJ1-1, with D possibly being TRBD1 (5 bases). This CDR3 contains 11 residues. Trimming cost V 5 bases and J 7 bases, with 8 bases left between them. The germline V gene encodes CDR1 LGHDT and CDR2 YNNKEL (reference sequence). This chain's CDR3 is CASSADSEAFF. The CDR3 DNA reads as TGTGCCAGCAGCGCCGACAGTGAAGCTTTCTTT.

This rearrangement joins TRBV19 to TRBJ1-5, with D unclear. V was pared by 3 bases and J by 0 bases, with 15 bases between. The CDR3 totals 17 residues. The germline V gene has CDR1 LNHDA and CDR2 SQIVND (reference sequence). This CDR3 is CASSMSTRQNSNQPQHF. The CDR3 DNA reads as TGTGCCAGTAGTATGTCGACTAGGCAGAATAGCAATCAGCCCCAGCATTTT.

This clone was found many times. As DNA, the CDR3 is TGTGCCATCAGTGAGTCAGCGGTCGGGGACATTCAGTACTTC. Residues: CAISESAVGDIQYF. This rearrangement joins TRBV10-3 to TRBJ2-4, with TRBD2 as a possible D gene (5 bases). The CDR3 runs to 14 residues. V was cut by 0 bases and J by 8 bases, with 11 bases left in between. The germline V gene has CDR1 ENHRY and CDR2 SYGVKD.

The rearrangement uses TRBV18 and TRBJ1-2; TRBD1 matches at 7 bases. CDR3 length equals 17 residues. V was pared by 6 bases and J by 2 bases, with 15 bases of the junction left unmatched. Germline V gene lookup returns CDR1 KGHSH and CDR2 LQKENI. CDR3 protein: CASSRGTVASPNYGYTF. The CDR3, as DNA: TGTGCCAGCTCTCGAGGGACAGTAGCGTCCCCAAACTATGGCTACACCTTC.

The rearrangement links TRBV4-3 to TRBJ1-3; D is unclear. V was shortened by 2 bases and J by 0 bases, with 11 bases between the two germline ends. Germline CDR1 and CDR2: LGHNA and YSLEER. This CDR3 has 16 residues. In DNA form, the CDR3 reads TGCGCCAGCAGCCAAACGGACGGGAGCTCTGGAAACACCATATATTTT. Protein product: CASSQTDGSSGNTIYF.

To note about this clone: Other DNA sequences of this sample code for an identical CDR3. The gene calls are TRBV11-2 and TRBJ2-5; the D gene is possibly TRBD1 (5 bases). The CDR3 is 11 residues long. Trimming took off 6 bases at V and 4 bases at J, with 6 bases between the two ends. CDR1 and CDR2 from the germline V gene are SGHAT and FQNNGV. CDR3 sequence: CASSRGETQYF. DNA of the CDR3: TGTGCCAGCAGTAGGGGAGAGACCCAGTACTTC.